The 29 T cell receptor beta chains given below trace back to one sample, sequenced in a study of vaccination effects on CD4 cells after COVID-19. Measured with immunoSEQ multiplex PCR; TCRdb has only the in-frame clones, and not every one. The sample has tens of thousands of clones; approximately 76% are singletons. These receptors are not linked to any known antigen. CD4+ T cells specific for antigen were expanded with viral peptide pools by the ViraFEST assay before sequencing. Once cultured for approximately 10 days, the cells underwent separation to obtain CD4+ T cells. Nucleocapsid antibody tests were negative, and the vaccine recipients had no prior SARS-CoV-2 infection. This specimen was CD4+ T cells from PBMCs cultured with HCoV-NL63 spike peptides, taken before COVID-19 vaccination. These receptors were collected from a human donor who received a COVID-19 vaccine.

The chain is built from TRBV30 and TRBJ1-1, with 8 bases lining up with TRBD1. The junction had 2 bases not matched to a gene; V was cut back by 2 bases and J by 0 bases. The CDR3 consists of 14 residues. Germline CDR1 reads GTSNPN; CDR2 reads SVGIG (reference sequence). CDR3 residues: CAWSNRGMNTEAFF. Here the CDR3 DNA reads TGTGCCTGGAGTAACAGGGGGATGAACACTGAAGCTTTCTTT.

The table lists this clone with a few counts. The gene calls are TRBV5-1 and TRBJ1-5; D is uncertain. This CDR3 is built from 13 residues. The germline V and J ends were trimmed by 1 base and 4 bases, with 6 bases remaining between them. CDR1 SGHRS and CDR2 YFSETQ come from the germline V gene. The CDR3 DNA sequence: TGCGCCAGCAGCTTGACAGTTAATCAGCCCCAGCATTTT. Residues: CASSLTVNQPQHF.

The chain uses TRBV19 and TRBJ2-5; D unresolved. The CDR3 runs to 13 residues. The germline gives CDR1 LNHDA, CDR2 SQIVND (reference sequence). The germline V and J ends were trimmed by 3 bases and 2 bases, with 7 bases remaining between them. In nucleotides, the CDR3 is TGTGCCAGTAGTATTAGGTTACAAGAGACCCAGTACTTC. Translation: CASSIRLQETQYF.

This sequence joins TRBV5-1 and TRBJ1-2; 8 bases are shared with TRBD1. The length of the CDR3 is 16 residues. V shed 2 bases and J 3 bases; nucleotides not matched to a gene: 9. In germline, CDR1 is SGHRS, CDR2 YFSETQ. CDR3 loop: CASSFGSRDRHYGYTF. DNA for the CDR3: TGCGCCAGCAGCTTCGGGTCACGGGACAGGCACTATGGCTACACCTTC.

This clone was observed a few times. This CDR3 reads CASSGSPGGGQPQHF. Here the CDR3 DNA reads TGTGCCAGCAGTGGATCCCCAGGGGGCGGTCAGCCCCAGCATTTT. This sequence joins TRBV2 and TRBJ1-5, with 8 bases fitting TRBD1. Germline lookup yields CDR1 SNHLY and CDR2 FYNNEI. The CDR3 is made up of 15 amino acids. After removal of 4 bases from V and 6 bases from J, the junction contained 8 bases not matched to a gene.

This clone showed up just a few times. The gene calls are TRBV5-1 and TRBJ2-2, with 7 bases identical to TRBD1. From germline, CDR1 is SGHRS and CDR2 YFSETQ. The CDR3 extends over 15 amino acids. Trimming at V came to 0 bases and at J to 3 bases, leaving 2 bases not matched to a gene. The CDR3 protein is CASSLGQGHTGELFF. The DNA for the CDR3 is TGCGCCAGCAGCTTGGGACAGGGCCACACCGGGGAGCTGTTTTTT.

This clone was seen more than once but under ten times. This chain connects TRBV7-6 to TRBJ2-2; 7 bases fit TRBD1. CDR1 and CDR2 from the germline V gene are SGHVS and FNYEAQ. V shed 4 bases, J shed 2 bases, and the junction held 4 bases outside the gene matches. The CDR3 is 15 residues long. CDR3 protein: CASSSRQGNTGELFF. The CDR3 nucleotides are TGTGCCAGCAGCTCTCGACAGGGCAACACCGGGGAGCTGTTTTTT. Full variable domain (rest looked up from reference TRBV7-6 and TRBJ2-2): GAGVSQSPRYKVTKRGQDVALRCDPISGHVSLYWYRQALGQGPEFLTYFNYEAQQDKSGLPNDRFSAERPEGSISTLTIQRTEQRDSAMYRCASSSRQGNTGELFFGEGSRLTVL.

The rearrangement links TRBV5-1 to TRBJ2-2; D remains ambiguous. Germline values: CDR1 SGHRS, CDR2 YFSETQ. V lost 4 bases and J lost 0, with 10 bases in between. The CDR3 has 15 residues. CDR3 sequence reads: CASSDRRSNTGELFF. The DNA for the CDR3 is TGCGCCAGCAGCGATAGGCGATCGAACACCGGGGAGCTGTTTTTT.

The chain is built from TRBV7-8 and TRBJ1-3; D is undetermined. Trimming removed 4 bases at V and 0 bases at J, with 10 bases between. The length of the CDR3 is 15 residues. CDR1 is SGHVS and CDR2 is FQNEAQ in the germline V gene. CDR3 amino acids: CASSSRLSSGNTIYF. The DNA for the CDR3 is TGTGCCAGCAGCTCCAGGCTGAGCTCTGGAAACACCATATATTTT.

In DNA form, the CDR3 reads TGCGCCAGCAGCCAAGACAGGGTCGCTCAGCCCCAGCATTTT. This translates into CASSQDRVAQPQHF. V and J are TRBV4-1 and TRBJ1-5; possibly TRBD1 for D (5 bases). The germline V gene has CDR1 MGHRA and CDR2 YSYEKL. Between the trimmed V and J ends, which lost 0 bases and 6 bases, there was a span of 9 bases. The CDR3 spans 14 residues.

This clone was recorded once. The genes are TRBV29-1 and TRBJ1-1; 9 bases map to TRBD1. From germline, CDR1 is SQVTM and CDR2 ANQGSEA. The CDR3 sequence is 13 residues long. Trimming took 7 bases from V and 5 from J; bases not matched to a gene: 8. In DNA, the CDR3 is TGCAGCGCCCGGGACAGGGCGGTTACTGAAGCTTTCTTT. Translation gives CSARDRAVTEAFF.

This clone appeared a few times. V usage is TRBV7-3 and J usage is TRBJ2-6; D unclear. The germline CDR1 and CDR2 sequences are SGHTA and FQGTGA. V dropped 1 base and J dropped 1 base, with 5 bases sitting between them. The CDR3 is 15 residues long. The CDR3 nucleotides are TGTGCCAGCAGCTTAATAGGGTCTGGGGCCAACGTCCTGACTTTC. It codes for CASSLIGSGANVLTF.

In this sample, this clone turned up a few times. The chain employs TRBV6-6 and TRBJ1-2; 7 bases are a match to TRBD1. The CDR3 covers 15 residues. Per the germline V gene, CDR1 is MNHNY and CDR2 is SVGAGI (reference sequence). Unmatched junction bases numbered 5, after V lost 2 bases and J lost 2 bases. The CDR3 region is CASSYDEGQNYGYTF. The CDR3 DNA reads TGTGCCAGCAGTTACGACGAGGGACAGAACTATGGCTACACCTTC.

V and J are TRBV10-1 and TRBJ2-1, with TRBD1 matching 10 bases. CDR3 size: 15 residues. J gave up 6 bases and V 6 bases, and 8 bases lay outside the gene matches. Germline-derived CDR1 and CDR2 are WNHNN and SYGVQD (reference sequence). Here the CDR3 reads CASSPGTGAINEQFF. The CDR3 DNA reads TGCGCCAGCAGCCCCGGGACAGGGGCGATCAATGAGCAGTTCTTC.

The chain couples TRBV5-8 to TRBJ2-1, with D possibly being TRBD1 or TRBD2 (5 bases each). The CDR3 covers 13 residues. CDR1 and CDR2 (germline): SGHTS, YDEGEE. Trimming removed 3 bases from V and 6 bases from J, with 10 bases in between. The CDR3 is CASSWDGSNEQFF. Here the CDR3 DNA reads TGTGCCAGCAGCTGGGACGGAAGCAATGAGCAGTTCTTC.

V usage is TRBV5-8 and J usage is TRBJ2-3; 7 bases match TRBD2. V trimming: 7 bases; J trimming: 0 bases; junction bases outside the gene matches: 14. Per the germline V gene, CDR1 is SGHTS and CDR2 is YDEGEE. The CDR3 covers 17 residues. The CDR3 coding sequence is TGTGCCAGCCCCAAAATGTTTCGGGGGGAAAGCACAGATACGCAGTATTTT. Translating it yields CASPKMFRGESTDTQYF.

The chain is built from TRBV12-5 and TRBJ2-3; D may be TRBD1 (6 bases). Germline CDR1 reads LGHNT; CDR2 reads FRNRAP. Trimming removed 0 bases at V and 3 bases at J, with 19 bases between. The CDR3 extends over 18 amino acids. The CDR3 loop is CASGLVRDGRGWTDTQYF. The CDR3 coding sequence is TGTGCTAGTGGTTTGGTAAGGGACGGCAGGGGATGGACAGATACGCAGTATTTT.

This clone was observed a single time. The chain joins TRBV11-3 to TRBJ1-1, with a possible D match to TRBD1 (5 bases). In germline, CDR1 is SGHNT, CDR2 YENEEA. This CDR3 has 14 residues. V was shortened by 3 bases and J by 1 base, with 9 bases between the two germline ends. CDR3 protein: CASSLGRSNTEAFF. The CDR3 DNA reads TGTGCCAGCAGCTTGGGACGTTCGAACACTGAAGCTTTCTTT. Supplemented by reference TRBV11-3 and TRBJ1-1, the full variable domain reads EAGVVQSPRYKIIEKKQPVAFWCNPISGHNTLYWYLQNLGQGPELLIRYENEEAVDDSQLPKDRFSAERLKGVDSTLKIQPAELGDSAVYLCASSLGRSNTEAFFGQGTRLTVV.

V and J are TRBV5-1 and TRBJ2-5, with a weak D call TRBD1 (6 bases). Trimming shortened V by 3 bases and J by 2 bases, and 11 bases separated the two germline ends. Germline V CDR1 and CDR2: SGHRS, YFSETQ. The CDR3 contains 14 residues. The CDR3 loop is CASSYGTLQETQYF. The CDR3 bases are TGCGCCAGCAGCTACGGGACACTTCAAGAGACCCAGTACTTC.

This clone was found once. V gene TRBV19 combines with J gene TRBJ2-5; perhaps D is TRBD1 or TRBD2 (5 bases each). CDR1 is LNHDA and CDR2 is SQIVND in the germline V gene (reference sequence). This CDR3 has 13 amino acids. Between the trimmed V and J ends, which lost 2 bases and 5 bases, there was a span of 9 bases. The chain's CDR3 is CASSIKGTETQYF. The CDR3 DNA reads TGTGCCAGTAGTATAAAGGGGACGGAGACCCAGTACTTC.

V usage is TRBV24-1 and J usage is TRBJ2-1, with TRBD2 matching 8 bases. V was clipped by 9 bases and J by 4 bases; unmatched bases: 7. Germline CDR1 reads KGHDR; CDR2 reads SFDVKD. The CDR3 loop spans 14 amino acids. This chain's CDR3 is CATQSSGGYNEQFF. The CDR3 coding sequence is TGTGCCACCCAGTCCAGCGGGGGATACAATGAGCAGTTCTTC.

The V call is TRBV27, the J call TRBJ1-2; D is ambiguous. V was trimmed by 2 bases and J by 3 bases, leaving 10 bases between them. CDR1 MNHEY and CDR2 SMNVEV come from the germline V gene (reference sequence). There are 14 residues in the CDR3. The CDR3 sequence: CASSLNRLYYGYTF. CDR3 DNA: TGTGCCAGCAGTTTAAACCGTCTCTACTATGGCTACACCTTC.

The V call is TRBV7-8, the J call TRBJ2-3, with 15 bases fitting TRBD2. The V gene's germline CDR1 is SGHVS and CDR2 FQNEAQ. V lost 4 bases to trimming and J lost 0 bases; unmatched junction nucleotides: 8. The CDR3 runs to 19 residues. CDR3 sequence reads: CASSSGLAGGLRSTDTQYF. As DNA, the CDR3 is TGTGCCAGCAGCTCAGGACTAGCGGGGGGGCTTCGGAGCACAGATACGCAGTATTTT.

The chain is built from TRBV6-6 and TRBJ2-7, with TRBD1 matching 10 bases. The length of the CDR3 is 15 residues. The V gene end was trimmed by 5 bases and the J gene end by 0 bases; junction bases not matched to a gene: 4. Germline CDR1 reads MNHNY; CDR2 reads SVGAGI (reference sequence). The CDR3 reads CASSRQGAYSYEQYV. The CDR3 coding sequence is TGTGCCAGCAGTAGACAGGGGGCGTACTCCTACGAGCAGTACGTC.

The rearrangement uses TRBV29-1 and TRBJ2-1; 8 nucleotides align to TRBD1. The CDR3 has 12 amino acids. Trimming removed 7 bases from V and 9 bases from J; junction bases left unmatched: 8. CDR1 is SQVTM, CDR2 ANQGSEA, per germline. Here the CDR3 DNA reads TGCAGCGGCCGGGACAGGTATACTGAGCAGTTCTTC. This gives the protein CSGRDRYTEQFF.

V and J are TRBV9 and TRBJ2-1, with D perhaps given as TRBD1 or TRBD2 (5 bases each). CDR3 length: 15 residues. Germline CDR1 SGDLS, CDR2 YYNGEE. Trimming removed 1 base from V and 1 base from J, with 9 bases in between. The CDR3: CASSVFGGSYNEQFF. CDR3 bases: TGTGCCAGCAGCGTATTTGGGGGTTCCTACAATGAGCAGTTCTTC.

In DNA, the CDR3 is TGTGCCAGCAGACAGGGTACGAACACCGGGGAGCTGTTTTTT. This translates into CASRQGTNTGELFF. The rearrangement links TRBV2 to TRBJ2-2, with D perhaps TRBD1 (6 bases). This CDR3 contains 14 residues. Germline V gene lookup returns CDR1 SNHLY and CDR2 FYNNEI. Between the trimmed V and J ends, which lost 6 bases and 0 bases, there was a span of 8 bases.

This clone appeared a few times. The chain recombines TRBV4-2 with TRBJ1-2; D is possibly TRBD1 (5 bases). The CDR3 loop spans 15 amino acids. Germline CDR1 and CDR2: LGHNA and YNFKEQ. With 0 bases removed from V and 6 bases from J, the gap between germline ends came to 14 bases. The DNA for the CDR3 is TGTGCCAGCAGCCAAGAAGGCGCAGGGATGGATGGCTACACCTTC. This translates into CASSQEGAGMDGYTF.

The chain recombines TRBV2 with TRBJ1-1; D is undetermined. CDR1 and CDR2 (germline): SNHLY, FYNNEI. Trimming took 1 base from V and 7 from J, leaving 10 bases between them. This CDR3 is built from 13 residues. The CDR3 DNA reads TGTGCCAGCAGTGAAGGGGTAAGACTTGAAGCTTTCTTT. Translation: CASSEGVRLEAFF.